This entry describes one TCR beta chain. Its cognate antigen is unknown. At one boundary the junction diverges from the germline segment, which might be a read error. Drawn from each donor were approximately 10 milliliters of peripheral blood. Germline loops: CDR1 MGHRA, CDR2 YSYEKL. CDR3 size: 13 residues. The sample is drawn from a study of blood T cells in healthy people across ages. Study-level results: In long-lived donors, naive CD4+ cell counts and diversity exceeded those of aged donors.

Together with a sample-barcoded 5' primer, a J-beta primer mix was included in a second PCR lasting about 7 to 11 cycles. The study obtained at least 3 million CDR3-containing paired-end reads from every sample. TCRdb independently ran MiXCR on the 5' RACE reads; one entry per CDR3 protein. Of 800,000 to 950,000 distinct CDR3 sequences listed, roughly 50% are singletons. The J gene is TRBJ2-7, the V gene TRBV4-1; D call uncertain. This clonotype originated in a man aged 30-40 years in good health. The specimen was blood. CDR3: CANSQSSTYEQYF. DNA of the CDR3: TGCGCCAACAGCCAATCCAGTACCTACGAGCAGTACTTC.